The 23 T cell receptor beta chains below were found in one sample sequenced in a study of Ad26.COV2.S vaccination and SARS-CoV-2 variants. The table came from immunoSEQ multiplex PCR; TCRdb's copy has only in-frame clones and leaves some out. The table shows just over 350,000 clones, with 80% to 90% occurring only once. Treatment indicated: 15 to 20 received Ad26.COV2.S at low or high dose, single or two shots; a few received placebo; per-sample allocation not given. Day 63 following the first vaccine or placebo injection was when the samples were taken. The sequences come from peripheral blood, collected in a trial of Ad26.COV2.S vaccine versus placebo. The receptors were sampled from a person aged 18-60 years who received the Ad26.COV2.S COVID-19 vaccine or a placebo.

V gene TRBV21-1 combines with J gene TRBJ1-2; the tabulated D call, TRBD1, remains unverified against the DNA. TRBV21-1 is marked as a pseudogene. This CDR3 has 12 residues. CDR3 nucleotide sequence: TGTGCCTCTTCCGGGACAGGGTATGGCTACACCTTC. Translating gives CASSGTGYGYTF.

This clone was observed a few times. The rearrangement uses TRBV4-3 and TRBJ2-7, with D possibly being TRBD1 (7 bases). The CDR3 spans 16 residues. Trimming removed 4 bases at V and 2 bases at J, with 18 bases between. The germline CDR1 and CDR2 sequences are LGHNA and YSLEER. The CDR3 sequence: CASSPGGYVFPYEQYF. The CDR3 nucleotides read TGCGCCAGCAGCCCAGGGGGGTATGTATTCCCCTACGAGCAGTACTTC.

V usage is TRBV9 and J usage is TRBJ1-3; D is perhaps TRBD1 (5 bases). The V and J ends lost 4 bases and 0 bases respectively, with 8 bases between them. The CDR3 totals 14 residues. Germline-derived CDR1 and CDR2 are SGDLS and YYNGEE. CDR3 region: CASSQDISGNTIYF. The DNA for the CDR3 is TGTGCCAGCAGCCAGGACATCTCTGGAAACACCATATATTTT.

Turning to this clone: This specimen includes other DNA sequences encoding the same CDR3. This chain joins TRBV7-2 and TRBJ2-3; D is perhaps TRBD2 (5 bases). Trimming left V 0 bases short and J 6 bases short, with 7 bases between. The CDR3 length is 13 residues. Per the germline V gene, CDR1 is SGHTA and CDR2 is FQGNSA. CDR3 amino acids: CASSLAREDTQYF. In DNA form, the CDR3 reads TGTGCCAGCAGCTTAGCTAGGGAGGATACGCAGTATTTT.

The chain carries TRBV18 and TRBJ1-2, with D hard to call. The germline V and J ends were trimmed by 2 bases and 1 base, with 17 bases remaining between them. Germline V lookup: CDR1 KGHSH, CDR2 LQKENI. This CDR3 contains 17 residues. The CDR3 region has the DNA TGTGCCAGCTCACCAACCCAGAGTGGCGCCCTTAACTATGGCTACACCTTC. Translating it yields CASSPTQSGALNYGYTF.

The rearrangement links TRBV5-1 to TRBJ2-1; the match to TRBD1 covers 8 bases. The CDR3 consists of 15 residues. V shed 0 bases, J shed 2 bases, and the junction held 1 base outside the gene matches. Looked up from germline, CDR1 is SGHRS and CDR2 is YFSETQ. The CDR3 DNA follows: TGCGCCAGCAGCTTGGGACAGGGGACCTACAATGAGCAGTTCTTC. It is translated as CASSLGQGTYNEQFF.

The rearrangement joins TRBV10-3 to TRBJ2-7; D gene uncertain. Trimming removed 9 bases from V and 3 bases from J, with 12 bases in between. Germline loops: CDR1 ENHRY, CDR2 SYGVKD. The CDR3 spans 12 residues. CDR3 nucleotides: TGTGCCATTGCTGGCGGAGACTACGAGCAGTACTTC. Its protein is CAIAGGDYEQYF.

V is TRBV6-5 and J is TRBJ2-5; a weak D match, TRBD1 (6 bases). This CDR3 has 13 residues. From germline, CDR1 is MNHEY and CDR2 SVGAGI. Trimming left V 8 bases short and J 5 bases short, with 15 bases between. This CDR3 is CASLGRGHETQYF. CDR3 nucleotides: TGTGCCAGCCTAGGACGGGGACACGAGACCCAGTACTTC.

CDR3 in DNA: TGTGCCAGCAGCCACCCCCCGCGGGGCCCCCGGCAGTTCTTC. Its protein is CASSHPPRGPRQFF. The chain is built from TRBV3-1 (or the pseudogene TRBV3-2) and TRBJ2-1; perhaps TRBD2 as D (6 bases). The CDR3 totals 14 residues. Germline V gene data show CDR1 as LGHDT and CDR2 as YNNKEL (reference sequence). The ends were cut back, 3 bases at V and 12 bases at J, with 18 bases in the middle.

This chain links TRBV28 with TRBJ2-3; 7 bases agree with TRBD2. With 6 bases clipped from V and 0 bases from J, the junction kept 9 bases outside the gene matches. Germline V gene sequence: CDR1 MDHEN, CDR2 SYDVKM. This CDR3 region has 16 residues. CDR3 sequence: CASRRWGGTSTDTQYF. The CDR3 DNA reads as TGTGCCAGCAGAAGATGGGGGGGAACTAGCACAGATACGCAGTATTTT.

The chain is built from TRBV18 and TRBJ1-3, with unresolved D. V lost 1 base and J lost 0, with 13 bases in between. This CDR3 spans 17 amino acids. Per germline, CDR1 KGHSH and CDR2 LQKENI. CDR3 bases: TGTGCCAGCTCACCACTCTTTCTGGGATCCTCTGGAAACACCATATATTTT. Amino acid sequence: CASSPLFLGSSGNTIYF.

The chain has TRBV7-9 and TRBJ2-1; D is perhaps TRBD2 (6 bases). Trimming removed 5 bases at V and 0 bases at J, with 14 bases between. The CDR3 length is 16 residues. CDR1 is SEHNR and CDR2 is FQNEAQ in the germline V gene (reference sequence). The CDR3 DNA follows: TGTGCCAGCAGCCAATTTGCGGGGAGCTCCTACAATGAGCAGTTCTTC. Translated: CASSQFAGSSYNEQFF. Filled out from reference TRBV7-9 and TRBJ2-1, the complete variable domain reads DTGVSQNPRHKITKRGQNVTFRCDPISEHNRLYWYRQTLGQGPEFLTYFQNEAQLEKSRLLSDRFSAERPKGSFSTLEIQRTEQGDSAMYLCASSQFAGSSYNEQFFGPGTRLTVL.

The chain uses TRBV2 and TRBJ2-7, with 9 bases that match TRBD1. Unmatched junction bases numbered 11, after V lost 6 bases and J lost 5 bases. The CDR3 extends over 15 amino acids. Per germline, CDR1 SNHLY and CDR2 FYNNEI. The CDR3 loop is CASSYIPTGGNEQYF. The CDR3 nucleotides are TGTGCCAGCAGCTATATTCCGACAGGGGGAAACGAGCAGTACTTC.

This chain joins TRBV30 and TRBJ2-7; D ambiguous. Germline V gene sequence: CDR1 GTSNPN, CDR2 SVGIG (reference sequence). The CDR3 runs to 12 residues. Trimming left V 5 bases short and J 2 bases short, with 10 bases between. The chain's CDR3 is CAWEHTPYEQYF. CDR3 DNA sequence: TGTGCCTGGGAGCACACTCCCTACGAGCAGTACTTC.

The chain carries TRBV7-2 and TRBJ1-1, with D possibly being TRBD1 (5 bases). Germline loops: CDR1 SGHTA, CDR2 FQGNSA. V gave up 2 bases and J gave up 0 bases, with 13 bases separating them. The length of the CDR3 is 16 residues. CDR3 loop: CASSLTLDRVNTEAFF. The CDR3 DNA sequence: TGTGCCAGCAGCTTAACCCTAGACAGAGTGAACACTGAAGCTTTCTTT.

CDR3 protein: CASYGTDPANYGYTF. CDR3 nucleotide sequence: TGTGCCAGCTACGGGACGGACCCTGCTAACTATGGCTACACCTTC. The chain has TRBV9 and TRBJ1-2; perhaps TRBD1 as D (5 bases). CDR3 length: 15 residues. Germline V gene lookup returns CDR1 SGDLS and CDR2 YYNGEE. V lost 7 bases to trimming and J lost 0 bases, with 16 bases between them. Complete variable domain (other parts from reference TRBV9 and TRBJ1-2): DSGVTQTPKHLITATGQRVTLRCSPRSGDLSVYWYQQSLDQGLQFLIQYYNGEERAKGNILERFSAQQFPDLHSELNLSSLELGDSALYFCASYGTDPANYGYTFGSGTRLTVV.

The V and J genes are TRBV18 and TRBJ2-5; possibly TRBD1 for D (5 bases). CDR3 size: 14 residues. V lost 4 bases and J 5 bases, leaving 14 bases between the germline ends. Germline values: CDR1 KGHSH, CDR2 LQKENI. The CDR3 nucleotides read TGTGCCAGCTCACTTACTCAGGGCCCGGAGACCCAGTACTTC. It specifies CASSLTQGPETQYF.

CDR3 sequence reads: CASSDGGANTGELFF. Here the CDR3 DNA reads TGTGCCAGCAGCGACGGGGGGGCGAACACCGGGGAGCTGTTTTTT. The J gene is TRBJ2-2, the V gene TRBV9; 8 nucleotides agree with TRBD2. Unmatched junction bases numbered 1, after V lost 3 bases and J lost 0 bases. Germline values: CDR1 SGDLS, CDR2 YYNGEE. The CDR3 runs 15 residues.

The rearrangement links TRBV5-5 to TRBJ2-7, with 8 bases matching TRBD1. V lost 1 base to trimming and J lost 0 bases; unmatched junction nucleotides: 3. The CDR3 consists of 15 residues. CDR1 is SGHKS and CDR2 is YYEKEE in the germline V gene (reference sequence). The CDR3 region has the DNA TGTGCCAGCAGCTTGAGAACAGGGGGCTCCTACGAGCAGTACTTC. It yields the protein CASSLRTGGSYEQYF.

The J gene is TRBJ2-1, the V gene TRBV19; D is uncertain. V lost 7 bases and J 4 bases, leaving 5 bases between the germline ends. The CDR3 loop spans 11 amino acids. The germline V gene has CDR1 LNHDA and CDR2 SQIVND (reference sequence). The CDR3 is CASNRYNEQFF. As DNA, the CDR3 is TGTGCCAGTAACCGGTACAATGAGCAGTTCTTC.

This chain joins TRBV6-6 and TRBJ1-1; D is uncertain. From germline, CDR1 is MNHNY and CDR2 SVGAGI (reference sequence). The CDR3 covers 14 residues. The V and J ends lost 0 bases and 4 bases respectively, with 9 bases between them. The CDR3 sequence is CASSYSRGSTEAFF. In DNA form, the CDR3 reads TGTGCCAGCAGTTACTCGCGCGGGAGCACTGAAGCTTTCTTT.

J is TRBJ2-1 and V is TRBV27; the match to TRBD1 covers 11 bases. V dropped 5 bases and J dropped 8; count of bases not matched to a gene: 5. Germline lookup yields CDR1 MNHEY and CDR2 SMNVEV (reference sequence). The CDR3 covers 14 residues. CDR3 coding DNA: TGTGCCAGCAGTGCCGGGACAGGGGGGTATGAGCAGTTCTTC. It specifies CASSAGTGGYEQFF.

The chain is built from TRBV27 and TRBJ1-1, with D possibly being TRBD1 (6 bases). The germline V gene has CDR1 MNHEY and CDR2 SMNVEV (reference sequence). The CDR3 is 17 residues long. V was trimmed by 5 bases and J by 4 bases, leaving 23 bases between them. CDR3 region: CASSPRGRAAEGTEAFF. As DNA, the CDR3 is TGTGCCAGCAGTCCCAGGGGCAGGGCGGCTGAGGGCACTGAAGCTTTCTTT.